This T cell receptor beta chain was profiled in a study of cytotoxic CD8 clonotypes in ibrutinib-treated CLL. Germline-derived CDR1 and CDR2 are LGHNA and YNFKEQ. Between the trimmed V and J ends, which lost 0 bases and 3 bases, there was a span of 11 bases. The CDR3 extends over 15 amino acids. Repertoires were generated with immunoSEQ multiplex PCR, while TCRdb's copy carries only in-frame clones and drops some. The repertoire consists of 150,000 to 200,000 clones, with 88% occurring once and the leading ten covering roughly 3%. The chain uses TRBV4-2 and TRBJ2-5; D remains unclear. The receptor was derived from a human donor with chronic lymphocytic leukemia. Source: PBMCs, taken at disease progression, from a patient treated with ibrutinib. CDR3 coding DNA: TGTGCCAGCAGCCAAGAAGCTTCCGTCGAAGAGACCCAGTACTTC. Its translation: CASSQEASVEETQYF.